Listed here are 18 T cell receptor beta chains from one sample, sequenced in a study of blood T cell repertoires in COVID-19. Profiling relied on immunoSEQ multiplex PCR, and the TCRdb table lists in-frame clones only, not all of them. The sample contains 130,000 to 150,000 clones, around 84% of which appear only once. The sample consisted of peripheral blood. The source is a human donor in a cohort sampled during active COVID-19.

The gene calls are TRBV4-1 and TRBJ1-4; TRBD1 agrees at 7 bases. V was clipped by 2 bases and J by 2 bases; unmatched bases: 2. This CDR3 is 15 amino acids long. The germline V gene encodes CDR1 MGHRA and CDR2 YSYEKL. CDR3 in amino acids: CASSQLGQTNEKLFF. The CDR3 DNA follows: TGCGCCAGCAGCCAACTGGGACAGACTAATGAAAAACTGTTTTTT.

The genes are TRBV19 and TRBJ2-7, with D possibly being TRBD2 (6 bases). Germline V gene data show CDR1 as LNHDA and CDR2 as SQIVND (reference sequence). The germline V and J ends were trimmed by 9 bases and 3 bases, with 21 bases remaining between them. The CDR3 length is 15 residues. The CDR3 loop reads CASADRGRNLYEQYF. CDR3 nucleotides: TGTGCCAGCGCCGACCGTGGGAGGAACCTCTACGAGCAGTACTTC.

The chain joins TRBV7-2 to TRBJ2-7; TRBD1 agrees at 9 bases. Germline CDR1 SGHTA, CDR2 FQGNSA. The V gene end was trimmed by 4 bases and the J gene end by 3 bases; junction bases not matched to a gene: 4. This CDR3 is built from 14 residues. The CDR3 DNA reads TGTGCCAGCAGCTCCGACAGGGGGTACTACGAGCAGTACTTC. Its translation is CASSSDRGYYEQYF.

The chain is built from TRBV5-6 and TRBJ2-5; TRBD2 might be the D (5 bases). CDR1 and CDR2 from the germline V gene are SGHDT and YYEEEE. The CDR3 is 13 residues long. The V end lost 0 bases, the J end lost 5 bases, and 8 bases lay between the germline ends. This CDR3 reads CASSLAGSETQYF. In DNA form, the CDR3 reads TGTGCCAGCAGCTTGGCTGGGAGCGAGACCCAGTACTTC.

The chain joins TRBV2 to TRBJ2-7; possible D gene TRBD2, 6 bases. CDR3 length equals 12 residues. Germline loops: CDR1 SNHLY, CDR2 FYNNEI. V lost 4 bases, J lost 7 bases, and 11 bases lay in between. The CDR3 reads CASSALRGEQYF. The CDR3 region has the DNA TGTGCCAGCAGTGCTCTCCGGGGGGAGCAGTACTTC.

This clone has only a few counts. V usage is TRBV28 and J usage is TRBJ1-2; D gene ambiguous. The V gene's germline CDR1 is MDHEN and CDR2 SYDVKM. The V end was cut by 8 bases, the J end by 2 bases, with 6 bases between. The CDR3 spans 11 residues. The CDR3 DNA follows: TGTGCCAGCTTGGAGAACTATGGCTACACCTTC. This sequence encodes CASLENYGYTF.

This clone came up once. This rearrangement joins TRBV7-2 to TRBJ2-7; 8 positions agree with TRBD1. This CDR3 is built from 13 residues. With 8 bases clipped from V and 4 bases from J, the junction kept 7 bases outside the gene matches. Germline V gene lookup returns CDR1 SGHTA and CDR2 FQGNSA. Here the CDR3 reads CASVDRGGYEQYF. The CDR3 region has the DNA TGTGCCAGCGTCGACAGGGGAGGTTACGAGCAGTACTTC.

The J gene is TRBJ1-2, the V gene TRBV24-1; no clear D. Germline V gene lookup returns CDR1 KGHDR and CDR2 SFDVKD. Trimming left V 5 bases short and J 7 bases short, with 13 bases between. The CDR3 is 13 residues long. The CDR3 coding sequence is TGTGCCACCAGTGTTACAGATACTTCTGGCTACACCTTC. Protein: CATSVTDTSGYTF.

The V call is TRBV5-1, the J call TRBJ1-3, with 7 nucleotides matching TRBD1. Germline CDR1 SGHRS, CDR2 YFSETQ. The CDR3 totals 18 residues. The V and J ends lost 3 bases and 4 bases, in that order; junction bases with no gene match: 16. The CDR3 spells CASSSGPTGVASGNTIYF. The CDR3 nucleotides are TGCGCCAGCAGCTCTGGTCCAACAGGGGTAGCTTCGGGAAACACCATATATTTT.

The V and J genes are TRBV4-3 and TRBJ1-6; possible D gene TRBD1, 6 bases. This CDR3 is 16 amino acids long. Trimming shortened V by 0 bases and J by 6 bases, and 12 bases separated the two germline ends. The germline V gene has CDR1 LGHNA and CDR2 YSLEER. The CDR3 loop is CASSQEGTGINSPLHF. The CDR3 nucleotides read TGCGCCAGCAGCCAAGAGGGAACAGGGATTAATTCACCCCTCCACTTT.

This rearrangement joins TRBV3-1 (or the pseudogene TRBV3-2) to TRBJ1-1; no clear D gene. Trimming shortened V by 2 bases and J by 4 bases, and 5 bases separated the two germline ends. CDR3 length: 12 amino acids. The germline V gene has CDR1 LGHDT and CDR2 YNNKEL (reference sequence). CDR3 amino acids: CASSQTGTEAFF. The DNA of the CDR3 is TGTGCCAGCAGCCAAACGGGCACTGAAGCTTTCTTT.

The chain combines TRBV19 with TRBJ1-4; D unresolved. The CDR3 extends over 14 amino acids. CDR1 is LNHDA, CDR2 SQIVND, per germline (reference sequence). Trimming left V 5 bases short and J 11 bases short, with 18 bases between. CDR3 nucleotides: TGTGCCAGTAGTCCGGGTACTAATGGACTGAAACTGTTTTTT. As protein: CASSPGTNGLKLFF.

This chain uses TRBV19 with TRBJ1-6; 9 positions match TRBD1. J was trimmed by 7 bases and V by 4 bases; bases with no gene match: 5. The germline V gene has CDR1 LNHDA and CDR2 SQIVND (reference sequence). This CDR3 spans 15 amino acids. CDR3 in amino acids: CASSTLQGANSPLHF. The CDR3 DNA reads TGTGCCAGTAGTACCTTACAGGGGGCCAATTCACCCCTCCACTTT.

This clone has only one observation. One junction end does not reproduce the germline sequence, and a read error may be involved. This chain uses TRBV3-1 (or the pseudogene TRBV3-2) with TRBJ1-2, with D perhaps matching TRBD1 (6 bases). There are 15 residues in the CDR3. Germline V gives CDR1 LGHDT, CDR2 YNNKEL (reference sequence). The CDR3: CASRQAGAWNYGYTF. The CDR3 coding sequence is TGTGCCAGCAGACAAGCAGGGGCCTGGAACTATGGCTACACCTTC.

This clone was seen more than once but under ten times. The chain has TRBV7-2 and TRBJ1-5; 7 nucleotides match TRBD1. The germline V gene has CDR1 SGHTA and CDR2 FQGNSA. CDR3 length: 18 residues. The junction had 13 bases not matched to a gene; V was cut back by 3 bases and J by 2 bases. CDR3 sequence (DNA): TGTGCCAGCAGCTTGAGGGGGCCCGGGGAAGTCGGCAATCAGCCCCAGCATTTT. Translated, it gives CASSLRGPGEVGNQPQHF.

This clone was seen a handful of times. The J gene is TRBJ1-1, the V gene TRBV15; D is perhaps TRBD1 (5 bases). The CDR3 runs to 16 residues. CDR1 is LNHNV, CDR2 YYDKDF, per germline (reference sequence). Trimming shortened V by 7 bases and J by 4 bases, and 22 bases separated the two germline ends. This CDR3 reads CATTTRRGLQGTEAFF. The CDR3 nucleotides are TGTGCCACCACCACGAGAAGGGGTCTCCAGGGCACTGAAGCTTTCTTT. Variable domain in full (rest from reference TRBV15 and TRBJ1-1): DAMVIQNPRYQVTQFGKPVTLSCSQTLNHNVMYWYQQKSSQAPKLLFHYYDKDFNNEADTPDNFQSRRPNTSFCFLDIRSPGLGDTAMYLCATTTRRGLQGTEAFFGQGTRLTVV.

This clone was seen ten or more times. CDR3 coding DNA: TGTGCCAGTAGTACACAGGGGAACACCGGGGAGCTGTTTTTT. Its translation: CASSTQGNTGELFF. The V call is TRBV19, the J call TRBJ2-2, with a tentative D call TRBD1 (6 bases). The CDR3 totals 14 residues. V gave up 4 bases and J gave up 1 base, with 7 bases separating them. Germline assignment: CDR1 LNHDA and CDR2 SQIVND (reference sequence).

This clone was seen a single time. The V and J genes are TRBV28 and TRBJ2-5; D not resolved. The CDR3 has 13 residues. CDR1 and CDR2 (germline): MDHEN, SYDVKM. V dropped 6 bases and J dropped 3 bases, with 11 bases sitting between them. Written as DNA, the CDR3 is TGTGCCAGCAGCCCGAGGATTGAAGAGACCCAGTACTTC. This translates into CASSPRIEETQYF.